A single TCR beta chain is shown here with its context. Its antigen is unidentified. The assay was immunoSEQ multiplex PCR, and TCRdb's table has in-frame clones only and misses some. Here the sample spans approximately 71,000 clones, more than 80% being singletons. Germline CDR1 and CDR2: MDHEN and SYDVKM. V trimming: 5 bases; J trimming: 4 bases; junction bases outside the gene matches: 5. The CDR3 extends over 15 amino acids. This sample was included in a study of graft-versus-host responses after intestinal transplantation. The wider study: Tacrolimus and steroids were given for roughly 3 years to all recipients after anti-thymocyte globulin induction.

Study outcomes and limitations: Across patients carrying graft-donor T cell macrochimerism, allografts held high graft-versus-host to host-versus-graft clonal ratios.

This TCR was sampled from a human donor who received an intestinal transplant. Sequencing was performed on unstimulated CD8+ T cells sorted from spleen or lymph node cells, taken before intestinal transplant. The chain employs TRBV28 and TRBJ1-6, with 7 bases identical to TRBD1. Here the CDR3 reads CASSIRTGYNSPLHF. CDR3 sequence (DNA): TGTGCCAGCAGTATACGGACAGGTTATAATTCACCCCTCCACTTT.